This TCR beta chain is from a study of blood T cells in healthy people across ages. Findings and caveats of the study: Researchers said unsorted PBMCs prevented a conclusive naive versus antigen-experienced comparison.

With regard to this clonotype: Its antigen is currently unknown.

Combining a sample-barcoded 5' primer with a J-beta primer mix, a second PCR ran for roughly 7 to 11 cycles. In TCRdb, the 5' RACE reads were re-called with MiXCR into one record per CDR3 protein. The data show 1.5 million to 2 million distinct CDR3 sequences, around 40% seen once. Researchers isolated at least 7 million PBMCs per sample. The CDR3 totals 15 residues. Germline V gene lookup returns CDR1 DFQATT and CDR2 SNEGSKA (reference sequence). Deletions cut 5 bases from V and 0 bases from J, with 16 bases between. This TCR came from a human donor in good health. V and J are TRBV20-1 and TRBJ1-1; D unresolved. Material: blood. Here the CDR3 reads CSAASAVRMNTEAFF. CDR3 sequence (DNA): TGCAGTGCTGCGTCGGCAGTTAGGATGAACACTGAAGCTTTCTTT.